This is a list of T cell receptor beta chains from one sample in a study of cytomegalovirus exposure and HLA in healthy donors. Using immunoSEQ multiplex PCR, the repertoire was profiled, and TCRdb retains in-frame clones only, with some absent. The sample lists more than 150,000 clones; around 85% were seen once. Specimen: PBMCs. These receptors were obtained from a man between 35 and 55 years old in good health and CMV-seropositive. Both conserved end residues are part of each CDR3. Each record gives: J gene, clone size, V gene, D gene, CDR3 protein, CDR3 DNA. The D gene is left open where the match is weak. Expanded clones are given a class, and other clones once, few, many or no size at all.

J gene: TRBJ2-3
clone size: NA
V gene: TRBV19
D gene: NA
CDR3 protein: CASRAGDTQYF
CDR3 DNA: TGTGCCAGTAGAGCCGGGGATACGCAGTATTTT

J gene: TRBJ1-4
clone size: NA
V gene: TRBV9
D gene: NA
CDR3 protein: CASSAHTFATNEKLFF
CDR3 DNA: TGTGCCAGCAGCGCCCATACATTTGCAACTAATGAAAAACTGTTTTTT

J gene: TRBJ2-1
clone size: NA
V gene: TRBV7-9
D gene: NA
CDR3 protein: CSSSPRGQSYNEQFF
CDR3 DNA: TGTTCCAGCAGCCCACGAGGTCAGTCGTACAATGAGCAGTTCTTC

J gene: TRBJ2-7
clone size: NA
V gene: TRBV15
D gene: NA
CDR3 protein: CATSTQGEQYF
CDR3 DNA: TGTGCCACCAGCACCCAGGGTGAGCAGTACTTC

J gene: TRBJ2-7
clone size: NA
V gene: TRBV2
D gene: NA
CDR3 protein: CASSGDTRSSYEQYF
CDR3 DNA: TGTGCCAGCAGCGGGGACACCAGGAGCTCCTACGAGCAGTACTTC

J gene: TRBJ1-4
clone size: NA
V gene: TRBV19
D gene: NA
CDR3 protein: CASSIGGTRVEKLFF
CDR3 DNA: TGTGCCAGTAGTATAGGGGGGACAAGGGTTGAAAAACTGTTTTTT

J gene: TRBJ2-5
clone size: NA
V gene: TRBV9
D gene: TRBD2
CDR3 protein: CASSVGASGQETQYF
CDR3 DNA: TGTGCCAGCAGCGTGGGTGCTAGCGGCCAAGAGACCCAGTACTTC

J gene: TRBJ1-1
clone size: few
V gene: TRBV19
D gene: NA
CDR3 protein: CASSIAGQTEAFF
CDR3 DNA: TGTGCCAGTAGTATAGCCGGACAGACCGAAGCTTTCTTT

J gene: TRBJ2-5
clone size: NA
V gene: TRBV5-4
D gene: NA
CDR3 protein: CASSFRSGETQYF
CDR3 DNA: TGTGCCAGCAGCTTCCGGAGCGGGGAGACCCAGTACTTC

J gene: TRBJ1-6
clone size: NA
V gene: TRBV25-1
D gene: NA
CDR3 protein: CASSPFHGGGYSPLHF
CDR3 DNA: TGTGCCAGCAGTCCTTTCCACGGGGGGGGGTATTCACCCCTCCACTTT

J gene: TRBJ1-5
clone size: NA
V gene: TRBV30
D gene: TRBD1
CDR3 protein: CAWNRGQGKGQPQHF
CDR3 DNA: TGTGCCTGGAATCGGGGACAGGGGAAGGGTCAGCCCCAGCATTTT

J gene: TRBJ1-5
clone size: NA
V gene: TRBV5-6
D gene: TRBD1
CDR3 protein: CASSVTGGDQPQHF
CDR3 DNA: TGTGCCAGCAGTGTCACAGGGGGCGATCAGCCCCAGCATTTT

J gene: TRBJ2-3
clone size: NA
V gene: TRBV18
D gene: TRBD2
CDR3 protein: CASSLIQRGGSTDTQYF
CDR3 DNA: TGTGCCAGCTCACTAATACAGCGGGGAGGTAGCACAGATACGCAGTATTTT

J gene: TRBJ2-1
clone size: NA
V gene: TRBV9
D gene: TRBD2
CDR3 protein: CASSAFIAGGYNEQFF
CDR3 DNA: TGTGCCAGCAGCGCCTTCATTGCCGGGGGGTACAATGAGCAGTTCTTC

J gene: TRBJ2-3
clone size: NA
V gene: TRBV5-1
D gene: NA
CDR3 protein: CASSRPDRRTDTQYF
CDR3 DNA: TGCGCCAGCAGCCGCCCGGACAGACGCACAGATACGCAGTATTTT

J gene: TRBJ2-3
clone size: NA
V gene: TRBV6-6
D gene: TRBD2
CDR3 protein: CASSTGTRNADTQYF
CDR3 DNA: TGTGCCAGCAGTACCGGGACTAGAAATGCAGATACGCAGTATTTT

J gene: TRBJ1-4
clone size: NA
V gene: TRBV18
D gene: TRBD1
CDR3 protein: CASSPRQGPNEKLFF
CDR3 DNA: TGTGCCAGCTCACCAAGACAGGGTCCTAATGAAAAACTGTTTTTT

J gene: TRBJ2-1
clone size: NA
V gene: TRBV7-2
D gene: NA
CDR3 protein: CASSLVGSYNEQFF
CDR3 DNA: TGTGCCAGCAGCTTAGTCGGCTCCTACAATGAGCAGTTCTTC

J gene: TRBJ2-1
clone size: NA
V gene: TRBV19
D gene: NA
CDR3 protein: CASRNWDKPDNEQFF
CDR3 DNA: TGTGCCAGTAGGAACTGGGACAAGCCAGACAATGAGCAGTTCTTC

J gene: TRBJ1-6
clone size: NA
V gene: TRBV2
D gene: TRBD1
CDR3 protein: CASTLTGLSSPLHF
CDR3 DNA: TGTGCCAGCACCCTGACAGGGTTGAGCTCACCCCTCCACTTT

J gene: TRBJ2-5
clone size: NA
V gene: TRBV6-5
D gene: TRBD2
CDR3 protein: CASSYRVAGVETQYF
CDR3 DNA: TGTGCCAGCAGTTACAGGGTAGCGGGGGTGGAGACCCAGTACTTC

J gene: TRBJ2-1
clone size: NA
V gene: TRBV29-1
D gene: NA
CDR3 protein: CSVELRDEQFF
CDR3 DNA: TGCAGCGTTGAGCTTAGAGATGAGCAGTTCTTC

J gene: TRBJ2-3
clone size: NA
V gene: TRBV9
D gene: TRBD1
CDR3 protein: CASSVEQGKLTDTQYF
CDR3 DNA: TGTGCCAGCAGCGTAGAACAGGGGAAGTTGACAGATACGCAGTATTTT

J gene: TRBJ1-1
clone size: NA
V gene: TRBV19
D gene: NA
CDR3 protein: CASSSGRGTEAFF
CDR3 DNA: TGTGCCAGTAGTTCAGGAAGGGGGACTGAAGCTTTCTTT

J gene: TRBJ1-2
clone size: once
V gene: TRBV2
D gene: TRBD1
CDR3 protein: CASSPMTGTGTLNGYTF
CDR3 DNA: TGTGCCAGCAGTCCCATGACAGGGACGGGTACCTTAAATGGCTACACCTTC

J gene: TRBJ2-7
clone size: NA
V gene: TRBV19
D gene: TRBD1
CDR3 protein: CASSTRDRLYEQYF
CDR3 DNA: TGTGCCAGTAGTACCCGGGACAGGTTATACGAGCAGTACTTC

J gene: TRBJ2-2
clone size: once
V gene: TRBV11-2
D gene: NA
CDR3 protein: CASSPTGTGELFF
CDR3 DNA: TGTGCCAGCAGCCCAACAGGGACCGGGGAGCTGTTTTTT

J gene: TRBJ2-5
clone size: few
V gene: TRBV5-1
D gene: TRBD2
CDR3 protein: CASSLAVSGGLETQYF
CDR3 DNA: TGCGCCAGCAGCTTGGCCGTTAGCGGGGGTTTAGAGACCCAGTACTTC